This T cell receptor (beta chain) was retrieved from a study of siplizumab effects on memory and regulatory T cells. Concerning this clone: The antigen is undetermined.

Libraries were prepared by immunoSEQ multiplex PCR; TCRdb keeps only in-frame clonotypes and omits some of them. The sample records tens of thousands of clones, roughly 97% being singletons. V lost 1 base to trimming and J lost 0 bases; unmatched junction nucleotides: 12. The CDR3 length is 18 residues. Germline V gives CDR1 GTSNPN, CDR2 SVGIG (reference sequence). The study's findings and limits: Proliferating Tregs in siplizumab cultures were never verified as suppressive. Researchers could map only a minor fraction of alloreactive clones to unstimulated subsets.

J is TRBJ1-5 and V is TRBV30, with 7 bases identical to TRBD1. The sequence was obtained from a human donor in good health. The specimen was naive CD4+ T cells sorted from blood. The CDR3 protein is CAWSADRLGSNSNQPQHF. CDR3 nucleotide sequence: TGTGCCTGGAGTGCGGACAGGTTAGGAAGCAATAGCAATCAGCCCCAGCATTTT.